Listed here are 7 T cell receptor beta chains from one sample, sequenced in a study of CD8 T cells in Susac syndrome. The RNA input was 0.5 to 1 ug, and it was reverse transcribed with random hexamers. TCRdb re-called the immunoSEQ multiplex PCR reads with MiXCR, one entry per CDR3 protein. The table has some 200,000 distinct CDR3 sequences, about 95% seen once. Sequencing was performed on CD8+ T cells from PBMCs. These receptors were collected from a human donor with Susac syndrome.

The genes are TRBV18 and TRBJ2-7; 8 nucleotides agree with TRBD1. The CDR3 is 13 residues long. The germline CDR1 and CDR2 sequences are KGHSH and LQKENI. Germline trimming cut 6 bases from V and 2 bases from J; bases unmatched to any gene: 3. The CDR3 DNA is TGTGCCAGCTCTCGACAGGGGCCCTACGAGCAGTACTTC. It codes for CASSRQGPYEQYF.

The chain links TRBV13 to TRBJ1-6, with D unresolved. This CDR3 spans 16 amino acids. Trimming took off 6 bases at V and 7 bases at J, with 19 bases between the two ends. Germline CDR1 PRHDT, CDR2 FYEKMQ (reference sequence). CDR3 in amino acids: CASSNSGGSTNSPLHF. CDR3 DNA: TGTGCCAGCAGTAATAGTGGAGGTTCCACGAATTCACCCCTCCACTTT.

The chain has TRBV7-6 and TRBJ2-5; D may correspond to TRBD1 or TRBD2 (5 bases each). Germline CDR1 and CDR2: SGHVS and FNYEAQ. CDR3 size: 17 residues. V was cut by 5 bases and J by 5 bases, with 24 bases left in between. The CDR3 sequence: CASSTTGPHSEGETQYF. As DNA, the CDR3 is TGTGCCAGCAGCACGACCGGGCCCCATTCCGAGGGGGAGACCCAGTACTTC.

This chain links TRBV5-1 with TRBJ2-2; 10 positions agree with TRBD1. The CDR3 length is 16 residues. With V trimmed by 4 bases and J by 7 bases, 10 bases remained unmatched. CDR1 and CDR2 (germline): SGHRS, YFSETQ. CDR3 DNA: TGCGCCAGCAGCGTCACCGGGACAGGGGATTTCGGGGAGCTGTTTTTT. Translation gives CASSVTGTGDFGELFF.

This chain uses TRBV7-8 with TRBJ2-1, with D possibly called TRBD1 or TRBD2 (5 bases each). Trimming cost V 3 bases and J 5 bases, with 17 bases left between them. The CDR3 consists of 16 residues. Germline CDR1 is SGHVS and CDR2 is FQNEAQ. The CDR3 spells CASSLTAGLRDNEQFF. CDR3 bases: TGTGCCAGCAGCTTGACGGCAGGGTTGCGGGACAATGAGCAGTTCTTC.

This clonotype was recorded once. V usage is TRBV7-8 and J usage is TRBJ2-5; 10 nucleotides line up with TRBD2. CDR3 length: 19 amino acids. The germline gives CDR1 SGHVS, CDR2 FQNEAQ. The V segment lost 2 bases and the J segment 1 base; nucleotides outside the gene matches: 13. The CDR3 bases are TGTGCCAGCAGCTTACCGCTAGCGGGAGAGGGGGCCCCCCAAGAGACCCAGTACTTC. This encodes CASSLPLAGEGAPQETQYF.

The chain links TRBV25-1 to TRBJ2-5; D is uncertain. This CDR3 comprises 10 residues. Looked up from germline, CDR1 is MGHDK and CDR2 is SYGVNS. Trimming left V 7 bases short and J 13 bases short, with 13 bases between. CDR3 DNA: TGTGCCAGCAACCCTCGGACCGGGTACTTC. Amino acids: CASNPRTGYF.